This T cell receptor (beta chain) was captured in a study of spatial heterogeneity in lung cancer. About the research overall: Around two years after resection was the median timing of the follow-up PBMC samples, which were sequenced when available.

This clonotype was found a few times. The antigen is not known. TCRdb recomputed calls from the 5' RACE reads with MiXCR, one row per CDR3 protein. The sample comprises roughly 99,000 distinct CDR3 sequences, 15% to 20% of which are singletons, and just over 20% rests with the top ten. Time point specified: blood at routine non-recurrence follow-up after resection. Researchers sequenced whole RNA taken from tumor, nontumor lung or frozen PBMC without sorting. Points from the study as a whole: Tumor TCRs that were ubiquitous and expanded showed up in blood more at resection than follow-up.

The CDR3 length is 16 residues. CDR1 and CDR2 (germline): KGHSH, LQKENI. V was clipped by 6 bases and J by 7 bases, with 21 bases between them. The V call is TRBV18, the J call TRBJ1-4; no clear D. Sequenced here: PBMCs, sampled at follow-up. This TCR was recovered from a male donor with early-stage non-small cell lung cancer. For the CDR3, the DNA is TGTGCCAGCTCCACCACCAACTCAGGCTTTGGTGAAAAACTGTTTTTT. This gives the protein CASSTTNSGFGEKLFF.